This T cell receptor (beta chain) was documented in a study of PD-L1 blockade in urothelial cancer (dated by TCRdb to about 2017). In terms of the full investigation: All patients started therapy in the mid-2010s and received atezolizumab 1,200 mg intravenously every 3 weeks. About 90% of the roughly 29 patients were identified as males with urothelial cancer of bladder origin, and a prior smoking history was reported by 18 of 29 patients. Patients had an ECOG performance status of 0 or 1 and had received between 0 and 3 prior chemotherapy regimens. Blood samples were analyzed at 3 weeks after treatment start (second dose) and at 6 weeks after treatment start. Blood samples gave a median of about 150,000 T cells and 88,000 or so unique TCRs, with a median clonality of approximately 0.08. The study was an exploratory multi-omic analysis of somatic, immune and clinical correlates of response to PD-L1 blockade with atezolizumab in urothelial cancer. Pretreatment tumor samples, along with matched peripheral blood collected serially before and after atezolizumab treatment, underwent TCR sequencing. Progression-free survival longer than 6 months counted as durable clinical benefit, and TCR features were additionally tested against both progression-free and overall survival. Whole exome sequencing and RNA sequencing of pretreatment tumors were performed alongside TCR sequencing in the same patients. Durable clinical benefit was achieved by nine patients but not by the remaining 20. Pretreatment blood TCR-seq was available for under 35 patients, at least one posttreatment blood collection was obtained for roughly 24 patients, and tumor TCR-seq was available for roughly 24 patients. Beyond this particular receptor, the publication reports: Because of the small sample size (n ≈ 27) and the many exploratory analyses performed, the results are intended to be regarded as hypothesis-generating. A pretreatment peripheral blood TCR clonality below the median was linked to improved progression-free and overall survival. Greater expansion of tumor-associated TCR clones in peripheral blood 3 weeks after the start of treatment was observed in patients with durable benefit (n ≈ 22, p = 0.022).

From the cysteine up to the phenylalanine, the CDR3 has a length of 13 residues. Only CDR3 DNA remains: 39 bases, in frame from the first base. V lost 3 bases and J lost 10 bases, and the count of bases not matched to a germline gene is 5. The germline V gene gives CDR1 as SGHTA and CDR2 as FQGNSA. The time point label on this specimen signifies: pretreatment peripheral blood. A cohort of about 27 patients with locally advanced or metastatic urothelial carcinoma, treated at Memorial Sloan Kettering on a trial protocol, was included. Peripheral blood mononuclear cells were collected pretreatment and during treatment, at between 1 and 8 total time points per patient. The Qiagen DNeasy Blood extraction kit was used to purify genomic DNA from total PBMCs and tumor samples. PBMCs were collected pretreatment and during treatment and were isolated and stored as previously described. Synthetic TCR analog templates were spiked into each PCR to estimate absolute template abundance from read counts. The immunoSEQ assay used bias-controlled V and J gene primers to amplify TCRbeta CDR3 regions from genomic DNA. Sequencing of rearranged TCRbeta segments was performed at approximately 20X coverage. The authors' pipeline ran thus. Sequencing errors were corrected by clustering, and CDR3s were annotated against IMGT so that V, D and J genes could be assigned. Only productive TCRbeta rearrangements were used in downstream analyses, excluding out-of-frame or stop-codon sequences. Clonality was calculated as one minus the Shannon entropy normalized by the log of the number of unique productive sequences. Fisher's exact test with Benjamini-Hochberg correction, at a threshold of adjusted p below 0.01, was used to find clones that differed between time points or between blood and tumor. TCRdb provides this immuneACCESS table in a form limited to in-frame rearrangements. Some clones are lacking; in checked studies, under half of them reflect an unresolved V gene, and why the rest are absent is not known. That table gives V, J and clone size, and the DNA gave D and trimming. Present in this sample are about 52,000 clones, more than 80% of which were seen just once. The ten largest clonotypes hold 1% to 1.5% of the sample.

This clone appeared once. Its antigen is still unknown. No much larger clone is present one base from it, and per-base qualities are unavailable. This clonotype was obtained from a man aged 45-65 years with urothelial cancer. The material sequenced was PBMCs, taken around atezolizumab (anti-PD-L1) treatment. This chain is built from TRBV7-2 and TRBJ2-1; 8 central nucleotides agree with TRBD1. In nucleotides, the sequence is TGTGCCAGCAGCTTGGACAGGGTAGGGGAGCAGTTCTTC. This codes for CASSLDRVGEQFF.